These 16 T cell receptor beta chains came from one sample sequenced in a study of T cells in Graves' hyperthyroidism and ophthalmopathy. RNA transcripts gave rise to amplified TCR beta CDR3 regions. The HTBI primer set drove a first-round RT-PCR of the TCR CDR3. MiXCR, run by TCRdb on the multiplex PCR reads, gives a single entry per CDR3 protein. Among about 640,000 distinct CDR3 sequences listed, roughly 20% were seen once. Sample: blood. These TCRs come from a man aged 25 to 40 with Graves' ophthalmopathy.

In its sample, this clonotype was seen a few times. The rearrangement uses TRBV7-2 and TRBJ2-5; 11 bases map to TRBD2. The CDR3 has 17 residues. Germline V CDR1 and CDR2: SGHTA, FQGNSA. Trimming removed 1 base from V and 2 bases from J; junction bases left unmatched: 6. CDR3 nucleotides: TGTGCCAGCAGCTTAGGACTGGGGACTAGCGGTCAAGAGACCCAGTACTTC. This sequence encodes CASSLGLGTSGQETQYF.

This clonotype has a count of ten or more. The chain has TRBV12-3 or TRBV12-4 and TRBJ2-7; 9 bases map to TRBD2. V lost 4 bases and J lost 6; bases outside the gene matches: 10. CDR3 length equals 15 residues. CDR3 in DNA: TGTGCCAGCAGTTCGGTGATAGCGGGAGTTGGCGAGCAGTACTTC. Encoded protein: CASSSVIAGVGEQYF.

The sample holds a few counts of this clonotype. The chain employs TRBV27 and TRBJ2-1, with TRBD1 matching over 9 bases. Germline V gene lookup returns CDR1 MNHEY and CDR2 SMNVEV (reference sequence). CDR3 size: 15 residues. With V trimmed by 2 bases and J by 7 bases, 6 bases remained unmatched. Written as DNA, the CDR3 is TGTGCCAGCAGTTTAATGGGGACAGGGCATAATGAGCAGTTCTTC. Translation: CASSLMGTGHNEQFF.

The chain carries TRBV7-2 and TRBJ2-2; 11 nucleotides line up with TRBD2. CDR1 is SGHTA and CDR2 is FQGNSA in the germline V gene. The CDR3 loop spans 17 amino acids. V lost 5 bases and J lost 3; bases outside the gene matches: 8. CDR3: CASSHSLTSGDTGELFF. The DNA of the CDR3 is TGTGCCAGCAGCCACTCCTTGACTAGCGGGGACACCGGGGAGCTGTTTTTT.

This clonotype was picked up a small number of times. One junction end does not reproduce the germline sequence, and a read error may be involved. The chain couples TRBV11-2 to TRBJ1-3; 10 positions match TRBD1. This CDR3 comprises 16 residues. Germline V gene lookup returns CDR1 SGHAT and CDR2 FQNNGV. The CDR3 reads CASSSRDRGPGSTIYF. CDR3 sequence (DNA): TGTGCCAGCAGCTCCCGCGACAGGGGGCCTGGAAGCACCATATATTTT.

This clonotype was counted between two and nine times. The V and J genes are TRBV10-2 and TRBJ2-3, with D maybe TRBD2 (6 bases). The CDR3 is 15 residues long. Germline loops: CDR1 WSHSY, CDR2 SAAADI. Trimming removed 8 bases from V and 0 bases from J, with 15 bases in between. The CDR3 sequence is CASRESYRSTDTQYF. CDR3 sequence (DNA): TGCGCCAGCCGGGAGAGCTATCGTAGCACAGATACGCAGTATTTT.

This chain connects TRBV28 to TRBJ2-1, with a tentative D call TRBD2 (5 bases). This CDR3 is 16 amino acids long. Germline V CDR1 and CDR2: MDHEN, SYDVKM. With 3 bases removed from V and 1 base from J, the gap between germline ends came to 13 bases. The DNA for the CDR3 is TGTGCCAGCAGTTTGGGGTTCGGGGATTCCTACAATGAGCAGTTCTTC. It yields the protein CASSLGFGDSYNEQFF.

The rearrangement joins TRBV5-5 to TRBJ2-7; D uncertain. V lost 7 bases and J 4 bases, leaving 6 bases between the germline ends. CDR3 size: 10 residues. CDR1 and CDR2 (germline): SGHKS, YYEKEE (reference sequence). The CDR3 DNA is TGTGCCAGCGTCGGGTACGAGCAGTACTTC. Translating gives CASVGYEQYF.

The genes are TRBV6-1 and TRBJ1-6; D perhaps matches TRBD1 (5 bases). Trimming left V 8 bases short and J 6 bases short, with 17 bases between. CDR1 is MNHNS and CDR2 is SASEGT in the germline V gene. This CDR3 contains 15 residues. CDR3 in DNA: TGTGCCAGCCGGACTCCCGGGACGGGTAATTCACCCCTCCACTTT. This sequence encodes CASRTPGTGNSPLHF.

This clonotype was picked up a small number of times. This sequence joins TRBV6-5 and TRBJ1-3, with D hard to call. The ends were cut back, 5 bases at V and 0 bases at J, with 11 bases in the middle. The CDR3 has 15 amino acids. CDR1 and CDR2 (germline): MNHEY, SVGAGI. The CDR3 region is CASSVLRDSGNTIYF. CDR3 DNA sequence: TGTGCCAGCAGTGTACTTCGGGACTCTGGAAACACCATATATTTT.

This clonotype was seen many times. The chain's CDR3 is CSARGPGRDYGYTF. CDR3 DNA sequence: TGCAGTGCTAGGGGCCCGGGGAGGGACTATGGCTACACCTTC. This chain joins TRBV20-1 and TRBJ1-2; the D is unclear. CDR3 size: 14 residues. Trimming shortened V by 3 bases and J by 3 bases, and 14 bases separated the two germline ends. From germline, CDR1 is DFQATT and CDR2 SNEGSKA (reference sequence).

The CDR3 sequence is CASSLGTVYSNQPQHF. The CDR3 region has the DNA TGTGCCAGCAGCTTAGGGACGGTTTATAGCAATCAGCCCCAGCATTTT. The gene calls are TRBV7-8 and TRBJ1-5; D gene ambiguous. Trimming shortened V by 1 base and J by 0 bases, and 10 bases separated the two germline ends. Germline V CDR1 and CDR2: SGHVS, FQNEAQ. The CDR3 is made up of 16 amino acids.

This clonotype has a count of ten or more. CDR3 coding DNA: TGTGCCAGCAGCTCTAGGACGGAGTACGAGCAGTACTTC. The encoded protein is CASSSRTEYEQYF. The chain employs TRBV11-2 and TRBJ2-7; D unresolved. Germline V lookup: CDR1 SGHAT, CDR2 FQNNGV. This CDR3 is 13 amino acids long. The ends were cut back, 4 bases at V and 4 bases at J, with 11 bases in the middle.

This clonotype came up a few times. This sequence joins TRBV5-1 and TRBJ2-3; 10 bases align to TRBD2. J lost 8 bases, V lost 6 bases, and 12 bases had no gene match. CDR3 length equals 15 residues. The V gene's germline CDR1 is SGHRS and CDR2 YFSETQ. The CDR3 DNA reads TGCGCCAGCACCGCTGCTAGCGGGAGCGGGGCTACGCAGTATTTT. Its protein product is CASTAASGSGATQYF.

A few counts support this clonotype. The chain uses TRBV5-1 and TRBJ2-1; the match to TRBD2 covers 8 bases. CDR1 and CDR2 (germline): SGHRS, YFSETQ. The length of the CDR3 is 13 residues. V shed 0 bases and J 8 bases; nucleotides not matched to a gene: 1. CDR3 loop: CASSLGGRYEQFF. The DNA for the CDR3 is TGCGCCAGCAGCTTGGGCGGGAGGTATGAGCAGTTCTTC.

This clonotype was seen only a few times. The gene calls are TRBV28 and TRBJ1-1; D is unresolved. V lost 6 bases, J lost 5 bases, and 19 bases lay in between. There are 15 residues in the CDR3. Germline CDR1 reads MDHEN; CDR2 reads SYDVKM. The CDR3 sequence is CASSLGPKGRTEAFF. The DNA for the CDR3 is TGTGCCAGCAGCCTTGGACCCAAAGGGAGGACTGAAGCTTTCTTT.